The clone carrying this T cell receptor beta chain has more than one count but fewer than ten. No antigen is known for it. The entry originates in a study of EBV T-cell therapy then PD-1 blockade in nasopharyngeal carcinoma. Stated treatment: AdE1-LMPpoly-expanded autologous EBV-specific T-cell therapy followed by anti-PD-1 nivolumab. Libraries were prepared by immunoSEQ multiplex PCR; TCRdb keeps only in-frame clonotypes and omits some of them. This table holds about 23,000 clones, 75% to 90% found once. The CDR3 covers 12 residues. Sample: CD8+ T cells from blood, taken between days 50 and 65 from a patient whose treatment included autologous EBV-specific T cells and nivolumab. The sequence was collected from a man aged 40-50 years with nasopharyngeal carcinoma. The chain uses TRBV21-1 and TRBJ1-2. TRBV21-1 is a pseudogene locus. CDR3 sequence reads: CASSKQPYGYTF. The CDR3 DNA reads TGTGCCAGCAGCAAACAGCCCTATGGCTACACCTTC.